A single sample gave rise to the 4 T cell receptor beta chains below, sequenced in a study of vaccination effects on CD4 cells after COVID-19. Measured with immunoSEQ multiplex PCR; TCRdb has only the in-frame clones, and not every one. The sample comprises roughly 30,000 clones, 55% to 85% of which are singletons, and around 25% rests with the top ten. These TCRs' antigens remain unknown. Pools of viral peptides were used by the ViraFEST assay to expand antigen-specific CD4+ T cells ahead of sequencing. Isolation of CD4+ T cells took place after 10 to 11 days of culture. None of the vaccinated had previously contracted SARS-CoV-2, and their nucleocapsid antibodies tested negative. The sample consisted of CD4+ T cells from PBMCs cultured with HCoV-OC43 spike peptides, taken before COVID-19 vaccination. Subset here: HCoV-OC43 spike overlapping peptide pool stimulation. The receptors shown here come from a human donor who received a COVID-19 vaccine.

A word on this clone: One end of the junction varies from germline; a read error may be responsible. The rearrangement joins TRBV7-7 to TRBJ2-1; D is possibly TRBD2 (5 bases). Germline V lookup: CDR1 SSHAT, CDR2 FNYEAQ (reference sequence). The CDR3 is 16 residues long. CDR3 DNA: TGTGCTAGCAGCTTAGATGAGGCGTCGGGGTACAATGAGCAGTTCTTC. It codes for CASSLDEASGYNEQFF.

This chain connects TRBV5-1 to TRBJ2-2, with D uncertain. There are 11 residues in the CDR3. The ends were cut back, 6 bases at V and 8 bases at J, with 8 bases in the middle. CDR1 is SGHRS, CDR2 YFSETQ, per germline. CDR3: CASTLLGELFF. In DNA, the CDR3 is TGCGCCAGCACCCTTTTGGGGGAGCTGTTTTTT.

This chain joins TRBV7-3 and TRBJ1-1; D possibly corresponds to TRBD1 (5 bases). The CDR3 has 12 residues. Trimming took 5 bases from V and 10 from J, leaving 14 bases between them. Germline V CDR1 and CDR2: SGHTA, FQGTGA. The CDR3 DNA reads as TGTGCCAGCAGCCAAAGCAGGGTTTCAGCTTTCTTT. It yields the protein CASSQSRVSAFF.

This clone was counted only a few times. The chain recombines TRBV27 with TRBJ2-7, with a weak D call TRBD1 (6 bases). Germline CDR1 reads MNHEY; CDR2 reads SMNVEV (reference sequence). The CDR3 loop spans 14 amino acids. V was trimmed by 2 bases and J by 4 bases, leaving 12 bases between them. In DNA form, the CDR3 reads TGTGCCAGCAGTTTACGGGAAGGGGGATACGAGCAGTACTTC. Its protein product is CASSLREGGYEQYF.